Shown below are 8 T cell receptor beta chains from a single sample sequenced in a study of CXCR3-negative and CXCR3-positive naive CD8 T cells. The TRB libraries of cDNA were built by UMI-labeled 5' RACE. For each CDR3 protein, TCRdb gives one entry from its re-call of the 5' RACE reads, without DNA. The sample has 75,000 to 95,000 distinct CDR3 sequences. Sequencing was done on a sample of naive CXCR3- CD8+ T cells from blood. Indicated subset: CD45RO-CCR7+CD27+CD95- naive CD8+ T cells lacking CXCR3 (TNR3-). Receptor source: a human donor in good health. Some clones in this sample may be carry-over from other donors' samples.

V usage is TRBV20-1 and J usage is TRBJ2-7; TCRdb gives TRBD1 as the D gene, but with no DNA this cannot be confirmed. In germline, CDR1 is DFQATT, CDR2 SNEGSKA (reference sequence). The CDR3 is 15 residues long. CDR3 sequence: CSARGIDSYPYEQYF.

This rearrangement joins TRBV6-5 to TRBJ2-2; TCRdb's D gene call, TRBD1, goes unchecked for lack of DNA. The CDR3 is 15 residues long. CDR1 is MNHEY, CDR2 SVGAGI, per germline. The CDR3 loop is CASSYLQGAGGELFF.

CDR3: CSVEYHGGIQYF. The V gene is TRBV29-1, the J gene TRBJ2-4. The CDR3 length is 12 residues. The germline gives CDR1 SQVTM, CDR2 ANQGSEA.

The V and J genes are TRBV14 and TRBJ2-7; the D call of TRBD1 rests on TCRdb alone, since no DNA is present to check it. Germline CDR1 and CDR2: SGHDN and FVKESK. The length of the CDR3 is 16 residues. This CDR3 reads CASSQDWDRGLYEQYF.

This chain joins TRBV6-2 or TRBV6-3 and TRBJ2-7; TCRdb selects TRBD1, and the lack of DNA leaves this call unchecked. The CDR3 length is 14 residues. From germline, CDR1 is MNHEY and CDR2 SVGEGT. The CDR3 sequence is CASSYSTGAYEQYF.

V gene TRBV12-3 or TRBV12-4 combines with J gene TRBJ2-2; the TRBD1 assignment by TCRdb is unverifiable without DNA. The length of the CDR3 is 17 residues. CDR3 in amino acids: CASSSPQGAIHTGELFF.

The CDR3 here is CSAHHGEYNEQFF. The rearrangement joins TRBV20-1 to TRBJ2-1. Germline V gene lookup returns CDR1 DFQATT and CDR2 SNEGSKA (reference sequence). CDR3 length: 13 residues.

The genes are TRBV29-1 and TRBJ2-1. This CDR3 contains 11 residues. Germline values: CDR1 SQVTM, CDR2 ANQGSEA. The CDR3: CSALKGYEQFF.